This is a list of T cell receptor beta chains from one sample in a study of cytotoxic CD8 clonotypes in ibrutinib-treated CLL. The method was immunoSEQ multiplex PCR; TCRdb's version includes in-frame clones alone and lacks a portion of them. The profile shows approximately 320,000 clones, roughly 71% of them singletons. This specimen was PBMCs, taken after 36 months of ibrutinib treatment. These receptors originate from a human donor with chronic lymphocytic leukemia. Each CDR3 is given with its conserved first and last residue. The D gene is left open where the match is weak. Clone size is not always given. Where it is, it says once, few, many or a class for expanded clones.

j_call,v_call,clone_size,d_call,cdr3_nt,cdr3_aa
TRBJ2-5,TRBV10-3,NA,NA,TGTGCCATCAGGGAGGCCACAGGGTCGGGAGAGACCCAGTACTTC,CAIREATGSGETQYF
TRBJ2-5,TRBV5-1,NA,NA,TGCGCCAGCAGCTTCCCCTCCATGCGGATGGCCACGGAGACCCAGTACTTC,CASSFPSMRMATETQYF
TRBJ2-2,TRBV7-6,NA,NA,TGTGCCAGCAGCGCAACCTTGTCCGGGGAGCTGTTTTTT,CASSATLSGELFF
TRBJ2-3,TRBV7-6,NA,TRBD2,TGTGCCAGCAGCCAACTAGCGGGAGGGCCTGGCACAGATACGCAGTATTTT,CASSQLAGGPGTDTQYF
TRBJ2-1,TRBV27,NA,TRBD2,TGTGCCAGCAGGGAAAGGGTAGCGGGATCATACAATGAGCAGTTCTTC,CASRERVAGSYNEQFF
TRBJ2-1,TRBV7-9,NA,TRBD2,TGTGCCAGCAGCTTAATTAGCGGGAGTGTGGGGCAGTTCTTC,CASSLISGSVGQFF
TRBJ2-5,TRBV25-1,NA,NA,TGTGCCAGCACCGCCATGGGGGGGGCCCAAGAGACCCAGTACTTC,CASTAMGGAQETQYF
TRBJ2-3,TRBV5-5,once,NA,TGTGCCAGCAGCATCGACCCAGATCGCACAGATACGCAGTATTTT,CASSIDPDRTDTQYF
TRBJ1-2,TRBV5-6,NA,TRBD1,TGTGCCAGCAGCTATTCGCACAGGGGAAATGGCTACACCTTC,CASSYSHRGNGYTF
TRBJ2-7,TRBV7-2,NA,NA,TGTGCCAGCAGCTATTCAGCGGGCGTCACCTACGAGCAGTACTTC,CASSYSAGVTYEQYF
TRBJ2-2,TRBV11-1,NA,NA,TGTGCCAGCAGCTTAGGAACAGAAACAAACACCGGGGAGCTGTTTTTT,CASSLGTETNTGELFF
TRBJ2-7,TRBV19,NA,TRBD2,TGTGCCAGTAGTGGGGAGGGTCAATACGAGCAGTACTTC,CASSGEGQYEQYF
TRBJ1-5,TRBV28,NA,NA,TGTGCCAGCAGACAGAAGGACGGTTATTATCAGCCCCAGCATTTT,CASRQKDGYYQPQHF
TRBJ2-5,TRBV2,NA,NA,TGTGCCAGCAGTGAAGCGGGAGTGTGGGAGACCCAGTACTTC,CASSEAGVWETQYF
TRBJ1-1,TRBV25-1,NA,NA,TGTGCCAGCAGTGATAATGGGTTTTTCGACACTGAAGCTTTCTTT,CASSDNGFFDTEAFF
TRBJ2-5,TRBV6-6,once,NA,TGTGCCAGCAGAGCGATGGGGGGCGCCGGAGAGACCCAGTACTTC,CASRAMGGAGETQYF
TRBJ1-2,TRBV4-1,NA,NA,TGCGCCAGCAGCCAGGGGACATCGTCCAACTATGGCTACACCTTC,CASSQGTSSNYGYTF
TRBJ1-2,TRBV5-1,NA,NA,TGCGCCAGCAGCTTGAGCGGCCGGGGCCACTATGGCTACACCTTC,CASSLSGRGHYGYTF
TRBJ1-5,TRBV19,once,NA,TGTGCCAGTAGTCTCCCAGGGGTTGGCAATCAGCCCCAGCATTTT,CASSLPGVGNQPQHF
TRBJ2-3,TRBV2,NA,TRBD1,TGTGCCAGCAGCCGGGACAGAGGGCAGGGAGATACGCAGTATTTT,CASSRDRGQGDTQYF
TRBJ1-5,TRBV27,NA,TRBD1,TGTGCCAGCAGTGACAGGGTGGATCAGCCCCAGCATTTT,CASSDRVDQPQHF
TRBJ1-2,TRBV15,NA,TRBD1,TGTGCCACCAGCAGAGATTTGGCAGGGGGCGTTTTTGACTATGGCTACACCTTC,CATSRDLAGGVFDYGYTF
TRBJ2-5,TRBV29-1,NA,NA,TGCAGCGTTGAAGATCGAACAGGGCCGGAGACCCAGTACTTC,CSVEDRTGPETQYF
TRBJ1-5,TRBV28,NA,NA,TGTGCCAGCAGTTTCTCGTCCCGTCCCCAGCATTTT,CASSFSSRPQHF
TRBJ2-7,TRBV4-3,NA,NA,TGCGCCAGCAGCCAACGTCAGGAGCTAACCTACGAGCAGTACTTC,CASSQRQELTYEQYF
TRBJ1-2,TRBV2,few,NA,TGTGCCAGCAGTGACAGGACAATCTATGGCTACACCTTC,CASSDRTIYGYTF
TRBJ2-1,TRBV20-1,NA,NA,TGCAGTGCTAGAGATAGCCCACAGCAGTTCTTC,CSARDSPQQFF
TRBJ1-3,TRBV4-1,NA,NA,TGCGCCAGCAGCTCCCTCCTAGTAGGCAACACCATATATTTT,CASSSLLVGNTIYF
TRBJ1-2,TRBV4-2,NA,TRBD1,TGTGCCAGCAGCCAAAGTAGCGGGACAGGGGATGGCTACACCTTC,CASSQSSGTGDGYTF
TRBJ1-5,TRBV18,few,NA,TGTGCCAGCTCACCACCGGGGGGGGTTGGGCATCAGCCCCAGCATTTT,CASSPPGGVGHQPQHF
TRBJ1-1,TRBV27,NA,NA,TGTGCCAGCAGTCCCGGACGGACATACACTGAAGCTTTCTTT,CASSPGRTYTEAFF